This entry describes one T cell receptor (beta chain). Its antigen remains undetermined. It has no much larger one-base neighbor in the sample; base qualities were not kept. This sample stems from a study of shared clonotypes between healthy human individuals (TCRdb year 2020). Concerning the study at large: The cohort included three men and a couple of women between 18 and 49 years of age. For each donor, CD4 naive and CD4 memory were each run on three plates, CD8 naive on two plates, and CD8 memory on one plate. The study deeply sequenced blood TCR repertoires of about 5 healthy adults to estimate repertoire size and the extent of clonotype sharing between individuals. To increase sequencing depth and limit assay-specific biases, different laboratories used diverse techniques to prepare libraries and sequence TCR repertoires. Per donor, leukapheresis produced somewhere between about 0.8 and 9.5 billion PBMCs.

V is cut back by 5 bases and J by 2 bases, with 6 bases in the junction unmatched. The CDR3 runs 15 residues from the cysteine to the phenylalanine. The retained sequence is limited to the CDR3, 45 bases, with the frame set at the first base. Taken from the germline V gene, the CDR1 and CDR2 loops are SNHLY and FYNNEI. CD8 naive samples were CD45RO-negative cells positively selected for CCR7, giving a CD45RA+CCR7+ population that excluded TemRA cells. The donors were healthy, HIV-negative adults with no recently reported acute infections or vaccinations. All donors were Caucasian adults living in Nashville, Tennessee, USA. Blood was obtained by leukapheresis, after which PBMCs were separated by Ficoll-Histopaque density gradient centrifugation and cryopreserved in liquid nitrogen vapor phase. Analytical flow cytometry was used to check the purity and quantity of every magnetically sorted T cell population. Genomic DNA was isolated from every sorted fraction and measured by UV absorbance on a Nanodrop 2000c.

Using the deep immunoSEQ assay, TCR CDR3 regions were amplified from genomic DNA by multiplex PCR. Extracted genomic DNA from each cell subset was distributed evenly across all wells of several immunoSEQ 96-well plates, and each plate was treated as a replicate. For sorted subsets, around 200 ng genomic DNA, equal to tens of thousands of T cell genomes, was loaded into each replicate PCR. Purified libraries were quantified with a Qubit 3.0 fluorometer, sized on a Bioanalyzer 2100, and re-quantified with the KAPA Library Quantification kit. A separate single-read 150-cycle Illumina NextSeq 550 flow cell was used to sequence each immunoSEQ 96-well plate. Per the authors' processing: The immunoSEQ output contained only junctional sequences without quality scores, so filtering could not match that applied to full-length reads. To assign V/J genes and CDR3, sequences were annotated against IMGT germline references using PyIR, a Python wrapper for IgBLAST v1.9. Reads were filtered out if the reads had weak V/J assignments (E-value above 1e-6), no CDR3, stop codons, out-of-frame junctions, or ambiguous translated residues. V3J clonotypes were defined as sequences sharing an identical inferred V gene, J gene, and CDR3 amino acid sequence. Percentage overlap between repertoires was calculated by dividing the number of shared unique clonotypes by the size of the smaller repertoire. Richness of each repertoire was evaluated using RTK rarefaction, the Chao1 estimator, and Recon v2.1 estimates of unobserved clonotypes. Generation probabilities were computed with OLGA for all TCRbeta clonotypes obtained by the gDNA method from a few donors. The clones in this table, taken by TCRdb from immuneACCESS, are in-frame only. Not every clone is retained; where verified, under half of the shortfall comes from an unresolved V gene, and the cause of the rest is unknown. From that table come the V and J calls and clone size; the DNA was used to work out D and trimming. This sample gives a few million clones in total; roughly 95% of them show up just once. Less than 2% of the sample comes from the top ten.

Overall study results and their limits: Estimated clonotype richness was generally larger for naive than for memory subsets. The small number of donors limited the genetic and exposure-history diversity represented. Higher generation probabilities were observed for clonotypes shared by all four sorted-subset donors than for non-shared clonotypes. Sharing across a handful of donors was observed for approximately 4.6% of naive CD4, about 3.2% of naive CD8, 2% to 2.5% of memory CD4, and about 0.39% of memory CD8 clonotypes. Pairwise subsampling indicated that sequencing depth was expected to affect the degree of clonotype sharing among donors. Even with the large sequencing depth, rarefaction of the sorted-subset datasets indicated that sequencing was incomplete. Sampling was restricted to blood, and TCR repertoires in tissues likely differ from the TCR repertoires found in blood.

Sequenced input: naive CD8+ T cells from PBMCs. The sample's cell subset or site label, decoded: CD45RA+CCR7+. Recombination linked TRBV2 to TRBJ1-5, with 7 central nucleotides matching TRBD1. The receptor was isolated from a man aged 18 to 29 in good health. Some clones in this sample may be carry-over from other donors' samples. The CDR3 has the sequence CASSPPGQGNQPQHF. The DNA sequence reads TGTGCCAGCAGTCCACCCGGACAGGGCAATCAGCCCCAGCATTTT.